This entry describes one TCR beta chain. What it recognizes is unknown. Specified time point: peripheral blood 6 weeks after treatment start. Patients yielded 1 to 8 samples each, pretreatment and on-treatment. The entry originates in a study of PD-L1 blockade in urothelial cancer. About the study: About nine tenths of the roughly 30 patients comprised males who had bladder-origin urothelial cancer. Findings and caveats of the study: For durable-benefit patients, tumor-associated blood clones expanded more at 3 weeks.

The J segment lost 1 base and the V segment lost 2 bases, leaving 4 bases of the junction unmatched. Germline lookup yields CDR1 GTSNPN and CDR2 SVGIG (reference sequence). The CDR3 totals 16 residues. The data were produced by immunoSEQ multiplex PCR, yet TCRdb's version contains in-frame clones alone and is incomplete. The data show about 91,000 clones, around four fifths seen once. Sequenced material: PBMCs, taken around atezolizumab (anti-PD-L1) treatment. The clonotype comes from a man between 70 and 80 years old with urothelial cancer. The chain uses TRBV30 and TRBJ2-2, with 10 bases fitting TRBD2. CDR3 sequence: CAWSPLAGGNTGELFF. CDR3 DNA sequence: TGTGCCTGGAGTCCGTTAGCGGGAGGGAACACCGGGGAGCTGTTTTTT.